This T cell receptor (beta chain) came from a study of T cell responses to AZD1222 COVID-19 vaccine. Notes on the study in general: Spike was spanned by vaccine-associated CD4 TCRs, with dominance at 160-218 and 743-854. The donor group comprised mostly white British people and more females; the analysis possibly underestimated clonal diversity. Nearly half of the spike-specific TCRs reportedly recognize variant regions that carry no mutations.

Germline V lookup: CDR1 SGHRS, CDR2 YFSETQ. The trim removed 0 bases at V and 6 bases at J, leaving 8 bases unmatched. There are 15 residues in the CDR3. Notes on this clone: Its antigen is not identified.

Data came from immunoSEQ multiplex PCR; TCRdb stores just in-frame clones and leaves some out. The sample shows roughly 150,000 clones, 85% to 95% of them seen only once. The TCR was taken from an adult who received the AZD1222 COVID-19 vaccine. Material: peripheral blood, obtained 28 days after the second AZD1222 dose. The chain uses TRBV5-1 and TRBJ2-5; 7 nucleotides align to TRBD2. In DNA, the CDR3 is TGCGCCAGCAGCTTGGCCACCGGGACTAAACAGACCCAGTACTTC. It codes for CASSLATGTKQTQYF.